Listed below are T cell receptor beta chains from one sample, sequenced in a study of control samples from healthy donors and cancer patients. This table comes from immunoSEQ multiplex PCR, and its TCRdb copy is limited to in-frame clones, with some not included. The sample contains 110,000 or so clones, about 80% of which appear only once. Sequencing used blood. All receptors come from a man aged 18 to 29 in good health. Both conserved end residues are part of each CDR3. Each record gives: D gene, V gene, J gene, clone size, CDR3 DNA, CDR3 protein. D genes are given only for firm matches. Where a row states a size, it is once, few, many or the class of an expanded clone; other rows omit it.

d_gene: TRBD2; v_gene: TRBV15; j_gene: TRBJ2-1; abundance: NA; CDR3nt: TGTGCCACCAGCAGACTGGGAGGGAATGAGCAGTTCTTC; CDR3aa: CATSRLGGNEQFF
d_gene: NA; v_gene: TRBV4-1; j_gene: TRBJ1-1; abundance: NA; CDR3nt: TGCGCCAGCAGCCAAGATTCCAGGGCTTTCTTT; CDR3aa: CASSQDSRAFF
d_gene: NA; v_gene: TRBV18; j_gene: TRBJ2-3; abundance: NA; CDR3nt: TGTGCCAGCTCACCTCGCGACAGCACAGATACGCAGTATTTT; CDR3aa: CASSPRDSTDTQYF
d_gene: NA; v_gene: TRBV5-5; j_gene: TRBJ1-4; abundance: NA; CDR3nt: TGTGCCAGCAGCCATTCGCGACAGGACCCCCGAGTTGCAACTAATGAAAAACTGTTTTTT; CDR3aa: CASSHSRQDPRVATNEKLFF
d_gene: NA; v_gene: TRBV18; j_gene: TRBJ1-5; abundance: NA; CDR3nt: TGTGCCAGCTCACCAGGCCCTCTGGGTCAGCCCCAGCATTTT; CDR3aa: CASSPGPLGQPQHF
d_gene: NA; v_gene: TRBV7-2; j_gene: TRBJ2-5; abundance: once; CDR3nt: TGTGCCAGCAGCTCCGGGGTATCCCTCGCGACCCAGTACTTC; CDR3aa: CASSSGVSLATQYF
d_gene: TRBD2; v_gene: TRBV6-6; j_gene: TRBJ2-3; abundance: NA; CDR3nt: TGTGCCAGCACCACCGGACTAGCGGGGGACACAGATACGCAGTATTTT; CDR3aa: CASTTGLAGDTDTQYF
d_gene: NA; v_gene: TRBV29-1; j_gene: TRBJ1-2; abundance: many; CDR3nt: TGCAGCGTTGAAACAGGCGAGTATGGCTACACCTTC; CDR3aa: CSVETGEYGYTF
d_gene: NA; v_gene: TRBV2; j_gene: TRBJ1-5; abundance: few; CDR3nt: TGTGCCAGCAACTCAGACAGGTTCGGCAATCAGCCCCAGCATTTT; CDR3aa: CASNSDRFGNQPQHF
d_gene: NA; v_gene: TRBV28; j_gene: TRBJ2-7; abundance: NA; CDR3nt: TGTGCCAGCAGCCGAGGAGGAGGGTCGATCTTCTACGAGCAGTACTTC; CDR3aa: CASSRGGGSIFYEQYF
d_gene: NA; v_gene: TRBV9; j_gene: TRBJ2-2; abundance: NA; CDR3nt: TGTGCCAGCAGCGCCGCAAGAGGGGAGCTGTTTTTT; CDR3aa: CASSAARGELFF
d_gene: NA; v_gene: TRBV19; j_gene: TRBJ1-5; abundance: NA; CDR3nt: TGTGCCAGTAGTTCCCAGGGACAAGAAGGTCAGCCCCAGCATTTT; CDR3aa: CASSSQGQEGQPQHF
d_gene: TRBD1; v_gene: TRBV7-7; j_gene: TRBJ2-1; abundance: NA; CDR3nt: TGTGCCAGCAGCGCGTCCGGGACAGGGTACAATGAGCAGTTCTTC; CDR3aa: CASSASGTGYNEQFF
d_gene: NA; v_gene: TRBV7-2; j_gene: TRBJ1-2; abundance: few; CDR3nt: TGTGCCAGCAGCTTAGGTGGAGGGGAACGCTATGGCTACACCTTC; CDR3aa: CASSLGGGERYGYTF
d_gene: NA; v_gene: TRBV9; j_gene: TRBJ1-3; abundance: NA; CDR3nt: TGTGCCAGCAGCGTAGACCCGCCCAGTGGCTCTGGAAACACCATATATTTT; CDR3aa: CASSVDPPSGSGNTIYF
d_gene: NA; v_gene: TRBV28; j_gene: TRBJ1-5; abundance: NA; CDR3nt: TGTGCCAGCAGTTTGAGGTATAGCAATCAGCCCCAGCATTTT; CDR3aa: CASSLRYSNQPQHF
d_gene: TRBD1; v_gene: TRBV7-2; j_gene: TRBJ2-3; abundance: NA; CDR3nt: TGTGCCAGCAGTTTGACAGGGGCAGATACGCAGTATTTT; CDR3aa: CASSLTGADTQYF
d_gene: NA; v_gene: TRBV28; j_gene: TRBJ2-7; abundance: NA; CDR3nt: TGTGCCAGCAGTTTCGGGTCTGGTTGGGGCTGGAGCTCCTACGAGCAGTACTTC; CDR3aa: CASSFGSGWGWSSYEQYF
d_gene: NA; v_gene: TRBV2; j_gene: TRBJ1-2; abundance: NA; CDR3nt: TGTGCCAGCGCAGACGCGGACGGGACTAACTATGGCTACACCTTC; CDR3aa: CASADADGTNYGYTF
d_gene: NA; v_gene: TRBV11-2; j_gene: TRBJ1-2; abundance: NA; CDR3nt: TGTGCCAGCAGCTTAAACAATTTAAGAGCTAACTATGGCTACACCTTC; CDR3aa: CASSLNNLRANYGYTF
d_gene: NA; v_gene: TRBV5-1; j_gene: TRBJ1-1; abundance: once; CDR3nt: TGCGCCAGCAGCTTGGGGCCGGTCGGCACTGAAGCTTTCTTT; CDR3aa: CASSLGPVGTEAFF
d_gene: NA; v_gene: TRBV24-1; j_gene: TRBJ1-2; abundance: few; CDR3nt: TGTGCCACCAGTGGAATGACAGACTACTTC; CDR3aa: CATSGMTDYF
d_gene: TRBD2; v_gene: TRBV4-1; j_gene: TRBJ2-5; abundance: NA; CDR3nt: TGCGCCAGCAGCCACCCTCTCGGCGGGGGGTTCCAAGAGACCCAGTACTTC; CDR3aa: CASSHPLGGGFQETQYF
d_gene: NA; v_gene: TRBV3-1/TRBV3-2; j_gene: TRBJ2-3; abundance: once; CDR3nt: TGTGCCAGCAGCGCCCGTAGCGGCTCTGGCACAGATACGCAGTATTTT; CDR3aa: CASSARSGSGTDTQYF
d_gene: NA; v_gene: TRBV4-3; j_gene: TRBJ2-5; abundance: NA; CDR3nt: TGCGCCAGCAGCCAAGAAAGGGGCGGACTGGAGACCCAGTACTTC; CDR3aa: CASSQERGGLETQYF
d_gene: NA; v_gene: TRBV10-3; j_gene: TRBJ1-6; abundance: NA; CDR3nt: TGTGCCATCAGTGAATTTAGGGACCGTGATTCACCCCTCCACTTT; CDR3aa: CAISEFRDRDSPLHF
d_gene: TRBD1; v_gene: TRBV6-5; j_gene: TRBJ1-6; abundance: NA; CDR3nt: TGTGCCAGCAGGGCGGACAGGGGGGATAATTCACCCCTCCACTTT; CDR3aa: CASRADRGDNSPLHF
d_gene: NA; v_gene: TRBV5-1; j_gene: TRBJ1-6; abundance: NA; CDR3nt: TGCGCCAGCAGCTTGGCCGGGTGGGGCGCTCGCAATTCACCCCTCCACTTT; CDR3aa: CASSLAGWGARNSPLHF
d_gene: NA; v_gene: TRBV25-1; j_gene: TRBJ2-2; abundance: few; CDR3nt: TGTGCCAGCAGTGAATATTCCCTTACCGGGGAGCTGTTTTTT; CDR3aa: CASSEYSLTGELFF
d_gene: NA; v_gene: TRBV4-3; j_gene: TRBJ1-1; abundance: NA; CDR3nt: TGCGCCAGCAGCCAAGGGACAGCACTGAACACTGAAGCTTTCTTT; CDR3aa: CASSQGTALNTEAFF
d_gene: NA; v_gene: TRBV15; j_gene: TRBJ1-2; abundance: NA; CDR3nt: TGTGCCGCCAGCTTTCTCCACGGAGCTAACTATGGCTACACCTTC; CDR3aa: CAASFLHGANYGYTF
d_gene: NA; v_gene: TRBV6-2/TRBV6-3; j_gene: TRBJ2-5; abundance: NA; CDR3nt: TGTGCCAGCAGTCCCTTTAGAGCGGTCCGGGAGACCCAGTACTTC; CDR3aa: CASSPFRAVRETQYF
d_gene: TRBD1; v_gene: TRBV7-2; j_gene: TRBJ1-2; abundance: NA; CDR3nt: TGTGCCAGCAGCTCCACACAGGGGTGGGATGGCTACACCTTC; CDR3aa: CASSSTQGWDGYTF
d_gene: NA; v_gene: TRBV9; j_gene: TRBJ1-2; abundance: NA; CDR3nt: TGTGCCAGCAGCGTAGAAGCAGGGTACGGCTACACCTTC; CDR3aa: CASSVEAGYGYTF
d_gene: NA; v_gene: TRBV5-1; j_gene: TRBJ2-5; abundance: NA; CDR3nt: TGCGCCAGCAGCCAAGGCGGAAGCAGACAGACCCAGTACTTC; CDR3aa: CASSQGGSRQTQYF
d_gene: NA; v_gene: TRBV5-1; j_gene: TRBJ2-2; abundance: NA; CDR3nt: TGCGCCAGCACCAAGGCCGGGGAGCTGTTTTTT; CDR3aa: CASTKAGELFF
d_gene: NA; v_gene: TRBV29-1; j_gene: TRBJ1-2; abundance: NA; CDR3nt: TGCAGCGCCCAGGACAAGGATGGCTACACCTTC; CDR3aa: CSAQDKDGYTF
d_gene: TRBD1; v_gene: TRBV28; j_gene: TRBJ2-7; abundance: few; CDR3nt: TGTGCCAGCAGTCCCGCGTTCGGACAGGTTAGGTACTTC; CDR3aa: CASSPAFGQVRYF
d_gene: TRBD2; v_gene: TRBV3-1/TRBV3-2; j_gene: TRBJ2-5; abundance: once; CDR3nt: TGTGCCAGCAGCATACTAGCGGGGGGAGAGACCCAGTACTTC; CDR3aa: CASSILAGGETQYF
d_gene: TRBD1; v_gene: TRBV7-2; j_gene: TRBJ1-5; abundance: NA; CDR3nt: TGTGCCAGCAGCTTAGGACAGGGGAGCAATCAGCCCCAGCATTTT; CDR3aa: CASSLGQGSNQPQHF
d_gene: NA; v_gene: TRBV30; j_gene: TRBJ1-6; abundance: NA; CDR3nt: TGTGCCTGGGTCCCCAACGGGGGTGGTCTTAATTCACCCCTCCACTTT; CDR3aa: CAWVPNGGGLNSPLHF
d_gene: TRBD1; v_gene: TRBV4-1; j_gene: TRBJ2-5; abundance: NA; CDR3nt: TGCGCCAGCAGCCGGACAGGGGGGGCCCAAGAGACCCAGTACTTC; CDR3aa: CASSRTGGAQETQYF
d_gene: NA; v_gene: TRBV28; j_gene: TRBJ1-5; abundance: NA; CDR3nt: TGTGCCAGCAGTGGGGCACTTAGCAATCAGCCCCAGCATTTT; CDR3aa: CASSGALSNQPQHF
d_gene: TRBD2; v_gene: TRBV15; j_gene: TRBJ2-1; abundance: many; CDR3nt: TGTGCCACCAGCCCTAGCGGGGGGGCCCCTGGGAATGAGCAGTTCTTC; CDR3aa: CATSPSGGAPGNEQFF
d_gene: NA; v_gene: TRBV10-3; j_gene: TRBJ2-2; abundance: NA; CDR3nt: TGTGCCATCAGCCTGGACAAACTCACCGGGGAGCTGTTTTTT; CDR3aa: CAISLDKLTGELFF
d_gene: NA; v_gene: TRBV6-5; j_gene: TRBJ1-2; abundance: NA; CDR3nt: TGTGCCAGCAGTCAGTGGGCGACCTATGGCTACACCTTC; CDR3aa: CASSQWATYGYTF